The 18 T cell receptor beta chains below all came from one sample that was sequenced in a study of OX40 agonist ivuxolimab in advanced cancers. Method: immunoSEQ multiplex PCR; TCRdb's copy keeps in-frame clones and lacks some. The table has 80,000 to 100,000 clones, about 87% seen once. The starting material was CD4+ or CD8+ T cells sorted from blood, obtained in a trial of the OX40 agonist ivuxolimab. Receptors were obtained from an adult with an advanced solid tumor such as melanoma, head and neck, liver or kidney cancer.

The chain has TRBV7-2 and TRBJ2-5, with 7 bases that match TRBD2. With V trimmed by 1 base and J by 5 bases, 7 bases remained unmatched. The CDR3 contains 15 residues. CDR1 is SGHTA and CDR2 is FQGNSA in the germline V gene. The CDR3 loop reads CASSLVGGVIETQYF. CDR3 nucleotide sequence: TGTGCCAGCAGCTTAGTTGGGGGGGTTATTGAGACCCAGTACTTC.

The V and J genes are TRBV9 and TRBJ2-5; maybe TRBD1 (5 bases). Looked up from germline, CDR1 is SGDLS and CDR2 is YYNGEE. CDR3 length: 14 amino acids. Trimming removed 3 bases from V and 4 bases from J, with 13 bases in between. The CDR3 loop is CASSELSTGETQYF. CDR3 coding DNA: TGTGCCAGCAGCGAGTTATCTACAGGAGAGACCCAGTACTTC.

The chain carries TRBV6-6 and TRBJ1-5, with 10 bases that match TRBD1. CDR1 and CDR2 from the germline V gene are MNHNY and SVGAGI (reference sequence). The CDR3 loop spans 14 amino acids. The CDR3 spells CASRDRGSNQPQHF. CDR3 coding DNA: TGTGCGAGCCGGGACAGGGGATCTAATCAGCCCCAGCATTTT.

The chain carries TRBV5-5 and TRBJ2-7; TRBD1 matches at 8 bases. CDR3 length equals 15 residues. Trimming took 0 bases from V and 1 from J; bases not matched to a gene: 3. The germline V gene has CDR1 SGHKS and CDR2 YYEKEE (reference sequence). The CDR3 bases are TGTGCCAGCAGCTTGGGACAGGGGTTATCCTACGAGCAGTACTTC. It encodes CASSLGQGLSYEQYF.

The chain has TRBV7-8 and TRBJ2-2; 14 bases are a match to TRBD2. The V gene end was trimmed by 4 bases and the J gene end by 2 bases; junction bases not matched to a gene: 9. The CDR3 is 19 residues long. Germline V lookup: CDR1 SGHVS, CDR2 FQNEAQ. DNA for the CDR3: TGTGCCAGCAGCTCATCGGCCGGGACTAGCGGGGGAAACACCGGGGAGCTGTTTTTT. As protein: CASSSSAGTSGGNTGELFF.

This clone was seen just once. The germline gene is not matched at one end of the junction; a read error may be the cause. The chain recombines TRBV18 with TRBJ2-7; D not resolved. There are 13 residues in the CDR3. Germline-derived CDR1 and CDR2 are KGHSH and LQKENI. The CDR3 spells CASSPAGSHEQYF. In nucleotides, the CDR3 is TGTGCCAGCTCACCGGCAGGCTCCCACGAGCAGTACTTC.

The chain recombines TRBV5-1 with TRBJ2-1; no firm D call. The germline V and J ends were trimmed by 3 bases and 6 bases, with 13 bases remaining between them. The CDR3 has 14 residues. Germline V gene lookup returns CDR1 SGHRS and CDR2 YFSETQ. Here the CDR3 DNA reads TGCGCCAGCAGCTCCTTTACGGGCCTCAATGAGCAGTTCTTC. Translated, it gives CASSSFTGLNEQFF.

This chain uses TRBV6-1 with TRBJ1-4; weak D call: TRBD1 (6 bases). The V and J ends lost 6 bases and 8 bases respectively, with 16 bases between them. Germline CDR1 and CDR2: MNHNS and SASEGT. The CDR3 consists of 14 residues. CDR3: CASRPAGVGEKLFF. CDR3 DNA: TGTGCCAGCAGGCCTGCAGGGGTTGGAGAAAAACTGTTTTTT.

The rearrangement uses TRBV19 and TRBJ2-5; D assignment may be TRBD1 or TRBD2 (7 bases each). The CDR3 extends over 14 amino acids. The germline V and J ends were trimmed by 4 bases and 5 bases, with 14 bases remaining between them. CDR1 is LNHDA, CDR2 SQIVND, per germline (reference sequence). Here the CDR3 DNA reads TGTGCCAGTAGTAAGCAGGGGGGGATGGAGACCCAGTACTTC. Protein product: CASSKQGGMETQYF.

The chain combines TRBV5-8 with TRBJ1-1; possible D gene TRBD1, 5 bases. CDR3 length equals 11 residues. V gave up 5 bases and J gave up 11 bases, with 13 bases separating them. Per germline, CDR1 SGHTS and CDR2 YDEGEE. The CDR3 region has the DNA TGTGCCAGCAGGTTACCAGGGCCGGCTTTCTTT. Translating it yields CASRLPGPAFF. Full variable domain (missing parts from reference TRBV5-8 and TRBJ1-1): EAGVTQSPTHLIKTRGQQATLRCSPISGHTSVYWYQQALGLGLQFLLWYDEGEERNRGNFPPRFSGRQFPNYSSELNVNALELEDSALYLCASRLPGPAFFGQGTRLTVV.

The J gene is TRBJ1-2, the V gene TRBV19; no definite D call. V lost 6 bases, J lost 3 bases, and 11 bases lay in between. CDR1 and CDR2 (germline): LNHDA, SQIVND (reference sequence). The CDR3 loop spans 13 amino acids. The CDR3 nucleotides are TGTGCCAGTAGCGGGGTTCGGTACTATGGCTACACCTTC. This translates into CASSGVRYYGYTF.

The rearrangement joins TRBV9 to TRBJ1-1, with no clear D. V gave up 2 bases and J gave up 8 bases, with 13 bases separating them. The CDR3 has 13 amino acids. Germline V gene sequence: CDR1 SGDLS, CDR2 YYNGEE. CDR3 DNA: TGTGCCAGCAGCGTTTCCCTCCTGAACGAAGCTTTCTTT. This sequence encodes CASSVSLLNEAFF.

The CDR3 is CASSFSVDTAFF. CDR3 nucleotides: TGCGCCAGCAGCTTCTCGGTGGATACGGCTTTCTTT. The V and J genes are TRBV5-1 and TRBJ1-1; D gene uncertain. Per germline, CDR1 SGHRS and CDR2 YFSETQ. The CDR3 is 12 residues long. Trimming removed 2 bases at V and 11 bases at J, with 13 bases between.

V gene TRBV28 combines with J gene TRBJ1-2, with no clear D. V was shortened by 11 bases and J by 9 bases, with 22 bases between the two germline ends. Germline V lookup: CDR1 MDHEN, CDR2 SYDVKM. The CDR3 consists of 13 residues. The CDR3 nucleotides are TGTGCCGCCAGCCTATTCGACGGGTTCAGCTACACCTTC. Protein sequence: CAASLFDGFSYTF.

The J gene is TRBJ2-7, the V gene TRBV2; no firm D call. V lost 7 bases and J 0 bases, leaving 4 bases between the germline ends. Germline assignment: CDR1 SNHLY and CDR2 FYNNEI. The CDR3 has 11 amino acids. The CDR3 bases are TGTGCCAGCACCTACTCCTACGAGCAGTACTTC. It translates to CASTYSYEQYF.

The chain is built from TRBV6-5 and TRBJ2-7; D is unresolved. There are 12 residues in the CDR3. Trimming took off 6 bases at V and 2 bases at J, with 8 bases between the two ends. Germline V gene lookup returns CDR1 MNHEY and CDR2 SVGAGI. The chain's CDR3 is CASSTPTYEQYF. The DNA of the CDR3 is TGTGCCAGCAGCACACCGACCTACGAGCAGTACTTC.

The V and J genes are TRBV10-2 and TRBJ2-3, with D hard to call. Germline V gene data show CDR1 as WSHSY and CDR2 as SAAADI. CDR3 size: 14 residues. The ends were cut back, 6 bases at V and 0 bases at J, with 10 bases in the middle. CDR3 DNA: TGCGCCAGCAGGAAAACCTTGAGCACAGATACGCAGTATTTT. It encodes CASRKTLSTDTQYF.

The rearrangement uses TRBV2 and TRBJ2-2, with unresolved D. V lost 4 bases and J 1 base, leaving 7 bases between the germline ends. The V gene's germline CDR1 is SNHLY and CDR2 FYNNEI. The CDR3 is 14 amino acids. The CDR3 nucleotides read TGTGCCAGCAGTGGCTTCGTGAACACCGGGGAGCTGTTTTTT. Protein sequence: CASSGFVNTGELFF.